The clone carrying this T cell receptor (beta chain) has only a few counts. The antigen is unknown. These data originate in a study of T cells in localized non-small cell lung cancer. Libraries were prepared by immunoSEQ multiplex PCR; TCRdb keeps only in-frame clonotypes and omits some of them. The sample shows 50,000 to 60,000 clones, roughly 80% of them seen only once. General study results and limits: Uninvolved adjacent lung had higher T cell clonality than tumor and all other tissues. Turning up in adjacent lung were a median about 56 of the top 100 tumor clones. Without multi-region sequencing, intratumor heterogeneity could not be excluded.

Germline assignment: CDR1 SGHVS and CDR2 FQNEAQ. V shed 4 bases and J shed 0 bases, with 13 bases lying between them. This CDR3 comprises 15 residues. This clonotype originated in a woman aged 35-75 years with stage II lung adenocarcinoma. The gene calls are TRBV7-8 and TRBJ2-7; D possibly corresponds to TRBD2 (5 bases). The material was PBMCs, obtained before any cancer treatment. The CDR3 loop reads CASSSRRFSSYEQYF. DNA for the CDR3: TGTGCCAGCAGCTCCCGGAGGTTCAGCTCCTACGAGCAGTACTTC.